Listed below are T cell receptor beta chains from one sample, sequenced in a study of T cell changes during pregnancy in multiple sclerosis. Only in-frame clones appear in the TCRdb table, and some are missing; sequencing was by immunoSEQ multiplex PCR. Here the sample spans more than 90,000 clones, around 92% being singletons. This specimen was peripheral blood, taken after pregnancy. These receptor sequences come from a female donor with multiple sclerosis, enrolled in a pregnancy study. Both conserved end residues are trimmed from each CDR3. The D gene is left open where the match is weak.

d_gene,j_gene,v_gene,CDR3aa
-,TRBJ2-7,TRBV6-5,ASSSRDRSYEQY
-,TRBJ1-2,TRBV18,ASSPRDYSWGYT
TRBD2,TRBJ2-3,TRBV30,AWSVSSGAADTQY
-,TRBJ2-2,TRBV27,ASSVGATGELF
-,TRBJ1-1,TRBV5-1,ASSKMGLEAF
TRBD2,TRBJ2-3,TRBV9,ASSSSGEINTDTQY
TRBD2,TRBJ2-7,TRBV19,ASSIDLAGETYEQY
-,TRBJ1-5,TRBV7-2,ASSSRLWRNQPQH
TRBD1,TRBJ1-5,TRBV18,ASSLGQGLDQPQH
-,TRBJ1-2,TRBV5-6,ASSIGQALH
TRBD2,TRBJ2-1,TRBV30,AWKRGYNEQF
-,TRBJ2-7,TRBV6-6,ASSYQQGFTYEQY
TRBD1,TRBJ1-2,TRBV30,AWRGTGERKYNYGYT
-,TRBJ2-4,TRBV19,ASSISRGVHIQY
-,TRBJ1-2,TRBV2,ASTADSPRPHGYT
-,TRBJ1-3,TRBV11-3,ASSLDRGSGNTIY
-,TRBJ2-7,TRBV11-2,ASSFPGKAYEQY
TRBD2,TRBJ2-7,TRBV27,ASSLHGTSGSYEQY
-,TRBJ2-7,TRBV11-2,ASSTNVGQNYEQY
TRBD1,TRBJ1-2,TRBV28,ASSLPSGRQGLKDGYT
-,TRBJ1-1,TRBV21-1,ASSKGLGSYTEAF
TRBD1,TRBJ2-3,TRBV14,ASSLSPTGRLTDTQY
-,TRBJ2-3,TRBV5-1,ASSLWYGGSTDTQY
-,TRBJ1-1,TRBV7-9,ASSLEGVGTEAF